The source of this T cell receptor beta chain is a study of blood T cell repertoires in COVID-19. At the level of the study: Samples came from the United States, Italy and Spain, spanning acute and convalescent COVID-19.

Original processing methods: Amplified reference gene primers provided the basis for estimating nucleated cell counts. Sequencing was performed with immunoSEQ multiplex PCR; in TCRdb, only in-frame clones are kept and a portion is missing. From that table come the V and J calls and clone size; the DNA was used to work out D and trimming. The table lists almost 200,000 clones, around four fifths of them singletons. Germline values: CDR1 LGHDT, CDR2 YNNKEL (reference sequence). The CDR3 loop spans 12 amino acids. The V gene lost 4 bases and the J gene lost 7 bases, with 8 bases spanning the gap. Input material: peripheral blood. This TCR came from a man aged 55 to 70 with COVID-19, enrolled during active disease. The gene calls are TRBV3-1 (or the pseudogene TRBV3-2) and TRBJ2-1; D gene unclear. The CDR3 coding sequence is TGTGCCAGCAGCCCTCTAGAGAATGAGCAGTTCTTC. Its translation: CASSPLENEQFF.